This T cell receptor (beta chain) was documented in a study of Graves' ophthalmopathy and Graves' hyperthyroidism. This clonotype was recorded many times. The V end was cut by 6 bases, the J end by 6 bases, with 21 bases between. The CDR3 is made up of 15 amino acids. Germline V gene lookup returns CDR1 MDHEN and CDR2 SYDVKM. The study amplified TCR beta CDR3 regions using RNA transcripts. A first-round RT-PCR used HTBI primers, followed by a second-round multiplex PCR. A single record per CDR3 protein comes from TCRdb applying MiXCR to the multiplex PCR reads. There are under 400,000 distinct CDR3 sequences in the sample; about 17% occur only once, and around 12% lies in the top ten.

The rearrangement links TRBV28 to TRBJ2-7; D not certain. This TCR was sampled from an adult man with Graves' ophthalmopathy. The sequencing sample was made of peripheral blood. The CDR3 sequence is CASRNRRTHTGEQYF. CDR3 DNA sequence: TGTGCCAGCAGGAACCGAAGGACGCATACTGGCGAGCAGTACTTC.